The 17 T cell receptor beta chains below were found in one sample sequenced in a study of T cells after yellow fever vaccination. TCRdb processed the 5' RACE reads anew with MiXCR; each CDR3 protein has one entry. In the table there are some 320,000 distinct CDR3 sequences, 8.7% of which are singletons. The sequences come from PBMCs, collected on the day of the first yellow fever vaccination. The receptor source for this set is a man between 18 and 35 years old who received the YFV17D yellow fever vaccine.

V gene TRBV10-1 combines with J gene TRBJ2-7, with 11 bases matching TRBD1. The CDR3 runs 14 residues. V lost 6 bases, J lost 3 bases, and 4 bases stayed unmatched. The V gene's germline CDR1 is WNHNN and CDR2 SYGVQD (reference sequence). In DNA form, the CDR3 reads TGCGCCAGCAGCGGGGACAGGGGGATCTACGAGCAGTACTTC. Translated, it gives CASSGDRGIYEQYF.

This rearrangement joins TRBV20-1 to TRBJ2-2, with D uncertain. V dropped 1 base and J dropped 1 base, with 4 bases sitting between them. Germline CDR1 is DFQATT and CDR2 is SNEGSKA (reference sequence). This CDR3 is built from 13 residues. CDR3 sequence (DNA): TGCAGTGCTAGAGCGGTGAACACCGGGGAGCTGTTTTTT. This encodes CSARAVNTGELFF.

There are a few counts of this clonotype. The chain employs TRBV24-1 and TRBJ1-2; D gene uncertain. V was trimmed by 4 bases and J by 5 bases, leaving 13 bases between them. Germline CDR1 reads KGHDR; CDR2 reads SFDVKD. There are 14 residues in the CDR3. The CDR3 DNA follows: TGTGCCACCAGTGACCGGTTGGGAGTGTATGGCTACACCTTC. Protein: CATSDRLGVYGYTF.

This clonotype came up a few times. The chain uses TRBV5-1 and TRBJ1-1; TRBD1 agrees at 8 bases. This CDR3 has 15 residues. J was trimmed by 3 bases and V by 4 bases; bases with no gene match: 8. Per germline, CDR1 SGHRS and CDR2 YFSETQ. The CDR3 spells CASSPRTGLDTEAFF. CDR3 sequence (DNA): TGCGCCAGCAGCCCTAGGACAGGGTTGGACACTGAAGCTTTCTTT.

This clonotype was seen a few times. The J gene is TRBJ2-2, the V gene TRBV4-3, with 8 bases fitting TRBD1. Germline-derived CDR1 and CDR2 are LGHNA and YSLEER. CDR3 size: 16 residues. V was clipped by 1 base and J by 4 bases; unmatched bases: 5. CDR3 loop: CASSQAGTGFTGELFF. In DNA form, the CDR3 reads TGCGCCAGCAGCCAAGCCGGGACAGGATTCACCGGGGAGCTGTTTTTT.

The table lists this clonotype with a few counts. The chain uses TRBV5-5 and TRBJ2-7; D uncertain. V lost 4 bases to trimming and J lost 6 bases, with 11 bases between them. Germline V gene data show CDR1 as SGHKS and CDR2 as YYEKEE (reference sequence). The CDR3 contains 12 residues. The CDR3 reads CASSLKHGEQYV. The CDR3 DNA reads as TGTGCCAGCAGCCTGAAACACGGCGAGCAGTACGTC.

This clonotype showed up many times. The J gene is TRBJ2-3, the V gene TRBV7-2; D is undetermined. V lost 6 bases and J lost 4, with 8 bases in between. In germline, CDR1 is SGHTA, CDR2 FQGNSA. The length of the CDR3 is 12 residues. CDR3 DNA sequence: TGTGCCAGCAGGGCGCAATCAGATACGCAGTATTTT. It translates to CASRAQSDTQYF.

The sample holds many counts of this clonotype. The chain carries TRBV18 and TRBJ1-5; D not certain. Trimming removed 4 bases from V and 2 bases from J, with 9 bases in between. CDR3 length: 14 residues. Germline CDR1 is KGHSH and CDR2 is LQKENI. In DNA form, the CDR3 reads TGTGCCAGCTCACGGACGGAGGGCAATCAGCCCCAGCATTTT. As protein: CASSRTEGNQPQHF.

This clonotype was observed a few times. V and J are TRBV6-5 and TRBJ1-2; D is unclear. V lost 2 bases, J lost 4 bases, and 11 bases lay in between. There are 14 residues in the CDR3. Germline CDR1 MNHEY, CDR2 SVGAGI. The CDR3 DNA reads TGTGCCAGCAGTTACGAGGGTTTGGGCTATGGCTACACCTTC. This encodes CASSYEGLGYGYTF.

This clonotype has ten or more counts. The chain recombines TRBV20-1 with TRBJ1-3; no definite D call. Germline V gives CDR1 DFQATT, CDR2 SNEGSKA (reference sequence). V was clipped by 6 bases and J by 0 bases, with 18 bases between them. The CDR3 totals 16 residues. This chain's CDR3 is CSAPATPRYSGNTIYF. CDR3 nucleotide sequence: TGCAGTGCCCCAGCTACGCCGCGATACTCTGGAAACACCATATATTTT.

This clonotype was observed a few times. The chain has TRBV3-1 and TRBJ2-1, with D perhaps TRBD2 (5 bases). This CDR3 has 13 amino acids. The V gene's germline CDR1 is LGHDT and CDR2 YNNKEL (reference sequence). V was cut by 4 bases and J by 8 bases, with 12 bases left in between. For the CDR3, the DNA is TGTGCCAGCAGCCGTGGGAGTATCCATGAGCAGTTCTTC. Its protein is CASSRGSIHEQFF.

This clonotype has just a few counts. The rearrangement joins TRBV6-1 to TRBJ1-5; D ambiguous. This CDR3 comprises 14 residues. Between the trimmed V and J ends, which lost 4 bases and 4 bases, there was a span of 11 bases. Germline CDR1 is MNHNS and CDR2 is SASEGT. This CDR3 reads CASSAIRANQPQHF. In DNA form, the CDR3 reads TGTGCCAGCAGTGCGATCCGAGCAAATCAGCCCCAGCATTTT.

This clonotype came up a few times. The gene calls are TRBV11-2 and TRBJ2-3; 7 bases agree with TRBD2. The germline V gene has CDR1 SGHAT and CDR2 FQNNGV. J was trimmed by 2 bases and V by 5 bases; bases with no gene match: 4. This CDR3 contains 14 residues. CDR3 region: CASSPGGTTDTQYF. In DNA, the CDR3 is TGTGCCAGCAGCCCCGGGGGGACCACAGATACGCAGTATTTT. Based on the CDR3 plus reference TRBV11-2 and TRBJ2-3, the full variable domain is EAGVAQSPRYKIIEKRQSVAFWCNPISGHATLYWYQQILGQGPKLLIQFQNNGVVDDSQLPKDRFSAERLKGVDSTLKIQPAKLEDSAVYLCASSPGGTTDTQYFGPGTRLTVL.

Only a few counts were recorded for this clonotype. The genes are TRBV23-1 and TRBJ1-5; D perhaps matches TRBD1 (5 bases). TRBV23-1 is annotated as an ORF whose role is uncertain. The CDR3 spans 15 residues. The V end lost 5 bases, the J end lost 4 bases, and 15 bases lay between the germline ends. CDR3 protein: CASSYGAGRNQPQHF. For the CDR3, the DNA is TGCGCCAGCAGTTACGGGGCAGGGCGAAATCAGCCCCAGCATTTT.

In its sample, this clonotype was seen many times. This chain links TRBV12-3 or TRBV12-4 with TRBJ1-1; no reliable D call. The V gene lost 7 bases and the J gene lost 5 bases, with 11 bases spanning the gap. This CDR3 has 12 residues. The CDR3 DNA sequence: TGTGCCAGCACCTCTCGCCGGACTGAAGCTTTCTTT. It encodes CASTSRRTEAFF.

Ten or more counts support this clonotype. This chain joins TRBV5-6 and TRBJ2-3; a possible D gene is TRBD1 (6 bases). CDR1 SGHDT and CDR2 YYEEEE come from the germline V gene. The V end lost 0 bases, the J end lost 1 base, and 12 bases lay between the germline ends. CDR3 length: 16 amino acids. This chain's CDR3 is CASSLDMGHRTDTQYF. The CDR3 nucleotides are TGTGCCAGCAGCTTGGATATGGGACACCGCACAGATACGCAGTATTTT.

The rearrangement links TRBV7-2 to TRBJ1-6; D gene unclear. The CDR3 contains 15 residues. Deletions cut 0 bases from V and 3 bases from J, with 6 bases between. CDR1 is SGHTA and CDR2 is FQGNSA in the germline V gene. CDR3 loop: CASSLAGFYNSPLHF. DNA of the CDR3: TGTGCCAGCAGCTTAGCGGGATTCTATAATTCACCCCTCCACTTT.